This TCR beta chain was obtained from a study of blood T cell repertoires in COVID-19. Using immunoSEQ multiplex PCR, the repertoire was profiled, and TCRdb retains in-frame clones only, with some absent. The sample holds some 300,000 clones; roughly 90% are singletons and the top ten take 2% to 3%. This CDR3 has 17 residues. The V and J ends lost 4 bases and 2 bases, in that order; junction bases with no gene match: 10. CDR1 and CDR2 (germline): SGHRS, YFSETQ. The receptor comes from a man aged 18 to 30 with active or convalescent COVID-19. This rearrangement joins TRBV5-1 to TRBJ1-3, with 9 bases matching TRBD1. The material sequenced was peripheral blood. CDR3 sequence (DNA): TGCGCCAGCAGCAATCAACCGGGACAGGGTACTGGAAACACCATATATTTT. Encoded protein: CASSNQPGQGTGNTIYF.